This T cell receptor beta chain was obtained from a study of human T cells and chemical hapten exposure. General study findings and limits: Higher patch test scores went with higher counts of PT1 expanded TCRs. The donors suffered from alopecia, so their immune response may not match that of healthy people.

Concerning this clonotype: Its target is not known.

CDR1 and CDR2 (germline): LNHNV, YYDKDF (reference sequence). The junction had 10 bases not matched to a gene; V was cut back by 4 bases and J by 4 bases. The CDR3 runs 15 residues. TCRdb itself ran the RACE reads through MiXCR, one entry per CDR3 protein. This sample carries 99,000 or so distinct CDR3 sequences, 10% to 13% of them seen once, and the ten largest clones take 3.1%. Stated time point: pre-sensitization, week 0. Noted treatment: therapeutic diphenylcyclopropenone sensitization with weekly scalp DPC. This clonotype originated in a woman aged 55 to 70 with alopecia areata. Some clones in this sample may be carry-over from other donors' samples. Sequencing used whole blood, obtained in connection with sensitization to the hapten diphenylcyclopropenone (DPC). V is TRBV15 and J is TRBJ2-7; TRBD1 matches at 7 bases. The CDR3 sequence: CATSTPDRAHYEQYF. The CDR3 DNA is TGTGCCACCAGCACCCCCGACAGGGCCCATTACGAGCAGTACTTC.